The 11 T cell receptor beta chains reported below all come from one sample, sequenced in a study of regulatory T cells in long-lasting Graves disease. Building the TCR beta libraries relied on iRepertoire HTBI primers, and CDR3 regions underwent Arm-PCR. TCRdb reprocessed the multiplex PCR reads via MiXCR and lists one record per CDR3 protein. The table lists some 370,000 distinct CDR3 sequences, 12% of them singletons. The time point here: newly diagnosed GD, antithyroid drugs for less than 3 months. There was RNA extracted from PBMCs, and the TCR library was made from it. This sample also appeared in a second study, on T cells in Graves' hyperthyroidism and ophthalmopathy.

Sequenced here: peripheral blood mononuclear cells (PBMCs), sampled at new diagnosis, from a patient treated with antithyroid drugs. The origin of the receptors is a woman in her late teens or twenties with Graves disease.

The V gene is TRBV19, the J gene TRBJ2-1; perhaps TRBD2 as D (5 bases). The CDR3 runs 17 residues. Germline values: CDR1 LNHDA, CDR2 SQIVND (reference sequence). V lost 3 bases to trimming and J lost 0 bases, with 15 bases between them. The CDR3 sequence is CASSIELASFSYNEQFF. The CDR3 DNA reads as TGTGCCAGTAGTATCGAGCTAGCAAGTTTCTCCTACAATGAGCAGTTCTTC.

The DNA for the CDR3 is TGTGCCAGCAGCGTAGACGCGGGACTAGCGGGAGACGAGCAGTACTTC. It yields the protein CASSVDAGLAGDEQYF. The rearrangement joins TRBV9 to TRBJ2-7; 14 bases are a match to TRBD2. Trimming cost V 0 bases and J 5 bases; bases outside gene matches: 4. Germline CDR1 is SGDLS and CDR2 is YYNGEE. This CDR3 contains 16 residues.

This clonotype was picked up many times. CDR3 sequence reads: CASSPRTLMNTEAFF. CDR3 bases: TGCGCCAGCAGCCCACGGACACTTATGAACACTGAAGCTTTCTTT. The J gene is TRBJ1-1, the V gene TRBV5-1; D possibly corresponds to TRBD1 (5 bases). Germline V gene data show CDR1 as SGHRS and CDR2 as YFSETQ. The CDR3 loop spans 15 amino acids. V was trimmed by 4 bases and J by 0 bases, leaving 13 bases between them.

This clonotype was seen at least ten times. This sequence joins TRBV7-9 and TRBJ1-1; D is ambiguous. Trimming removed 6 bases from V and 5 bases from J, with 10 bases in between. This CDR3 region has 12 residues. The V gene's germline CDR1 is SEHNR and CDR2 FQNEAQ (reference sequence). The CDR3 loop reads CASRKGATEAFF. CDR3 bases: TGTGCCAGCAGAAAGGGCGCGACTGAAGCTTTCTTT.

This clonotype came up many times. The chain is built from TRBV7-9 and TRBJ2-3, with TRBD1 as a possible D gene (5 bases). Trimming took 5 bases from V and 0 from J, leaving 15 bases between them. Germline V CDR1 and CDR2: SEHNR, FQNEAQ (reference sequence). The CDR3 extends over 16 amino acids. For the CDR3, the DNA is TGTGCCAGCAGCCGCCCGCGGACATCTAGCACAGATACGCAGTATTTT. Amino acid sequence: CASSRPRTSSTDTQYF.

This clonotype came up a few times. CDR3 bases: TGCAGTGCTAGGGGCCTCCACAATGAGCAGTTCTTC. Protein sequence: CSARGLHNEQFF. The rearrangement joins TRBV20-1 to TRBJ2-1; the D is unclear. The CDR3 contains 12 residues. CDR1 and CDR2 from the germline V gene are DFQATT and SNEGSKA (reference sequence). The V gene lost 3 bases and the J gene lost 5 bases, with 8 bases spanning the gap.

CDR3 loop: CASSLRQGVVYGYTF. The CDR3 bases are TGTGCCAGCAGTCTTAGACAGGGGGTAGTCTATGGCTACACCTTC. This rearrangement joins TRBV7-3 to TRBJ1-2, with 9 nucleotides matching TRBD1. V shed 6 bases and J 4 bases; nucleotides not matched to a gene: 9. CDR1 SGHTA and CDR2 FQGTGA come from the germline V gene. The CDR3 has 15 residues.

Concerning this clonotype: A single base separates this from a much larger clone, so it may be a read error. V and J are TRBV15 and TRBJ2-5; 7 nucleotides line up with TRBD1. This CDR3 is 12 amino acids long. Per germline, CDR1 LNHNV and CDR2 YYDKDF (reference sequence). V lost 5 bases to trimming and J lost 7 bases; unmatched junction nucleotides: 4. The CDR3 DNA sequence: TGTGCCACCAGCCGGACAGGAGGGACCCAGTACTTC. Protein: CATSRTGGTQYF.

This clonotype was detected many times. This sequence joins TRBV28 and TRBJ2-7; D gene unclear. Trimming removed 3 bases from V and 7 bases from J, with 10 bases in between. CDR3 length equals 12 residues. Germline CDR1 reads MDHEN; CDR2 reads SYDVKM. The CDR3 reads CASSLLNREQYF. CDR3 sequence (DNA): TGTGCCAGCAGTTTGCTTAACCGAGAGCAGTACTTC.

This chain uses TRBV25-1 with TRBJ1-2; maybe TRBD1 (5 bases). Germline V gene lookup returns CDR1 MGHDK and CDR2 SYGVNS. Trimming removed 5 bases from V and 6 bases from J, with 16 bases in between. This CDR3 has 14 residues. The CDR3 nucleotides are TGTGCCAGCAGTTCCCACGGGACGTACCATGGCTACACCTTC. It encodes CASSSHGTYHGYTF.

With respect to this clonotype: A much larger clone differs from this one at a single base, so this may be a read error. V is TRBV30 and J is TRBJ2-1, with D perhaps TRBD1 (6 bases). Germline V lookup: CDR1 GTSNPN, CDR2 SVGIG (reference sequence). The CDR3 extends over 13 amino acids. The CDR3 coding sequence is TGTACCTGGAGTGTTCTCAGGGGATCTGAGCAGTTCTTC. Translating it yields CTWSVLRGSEQFF.